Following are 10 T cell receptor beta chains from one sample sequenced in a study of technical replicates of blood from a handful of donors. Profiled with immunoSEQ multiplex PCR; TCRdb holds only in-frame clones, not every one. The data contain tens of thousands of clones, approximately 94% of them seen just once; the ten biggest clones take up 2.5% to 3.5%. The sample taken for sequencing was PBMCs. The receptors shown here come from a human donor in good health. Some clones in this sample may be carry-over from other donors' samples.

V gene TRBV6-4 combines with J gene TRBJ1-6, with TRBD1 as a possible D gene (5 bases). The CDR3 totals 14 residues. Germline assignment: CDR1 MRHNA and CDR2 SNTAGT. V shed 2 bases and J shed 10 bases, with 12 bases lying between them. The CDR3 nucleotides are TGTGCCAGCAGTGACAGGCCCAAGGGGTCACCCCTCCACTTT. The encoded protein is CASSDRPKGSPLHF.

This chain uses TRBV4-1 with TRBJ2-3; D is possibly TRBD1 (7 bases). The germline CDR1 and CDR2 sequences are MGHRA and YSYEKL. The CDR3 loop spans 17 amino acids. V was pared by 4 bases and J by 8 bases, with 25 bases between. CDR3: CASSRQRRGLSAVTQYF. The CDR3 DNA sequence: TGCGCCAGCAGCCGACAAAGGAGGGGGCTGTCCGCAGTTACGCAGTATTTT.

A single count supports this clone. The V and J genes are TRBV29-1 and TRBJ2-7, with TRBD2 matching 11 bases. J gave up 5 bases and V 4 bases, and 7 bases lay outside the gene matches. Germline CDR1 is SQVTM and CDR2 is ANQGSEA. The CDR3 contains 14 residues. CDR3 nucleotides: TGCAGCGTTGCATTTAGCGGGGGGGCCAACGAGCAGTACTTC. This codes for CSVAFSGGANEQYF.

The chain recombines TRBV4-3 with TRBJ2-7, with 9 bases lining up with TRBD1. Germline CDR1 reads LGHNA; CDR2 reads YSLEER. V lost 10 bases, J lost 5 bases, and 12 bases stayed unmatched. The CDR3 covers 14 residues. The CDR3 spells CATFPGTGYHEQYF. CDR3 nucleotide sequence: TGCGCCACCTTCCCCGGGACAGGGTACCACGAGCAGTACTTC.

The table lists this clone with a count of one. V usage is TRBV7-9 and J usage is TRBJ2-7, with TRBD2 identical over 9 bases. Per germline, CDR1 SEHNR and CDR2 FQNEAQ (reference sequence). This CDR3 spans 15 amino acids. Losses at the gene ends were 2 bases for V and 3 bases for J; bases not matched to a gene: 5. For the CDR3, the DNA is TGTGCCAGCAGCTTAAGTTCTAGCGGGGTCTACGAGCAGTACTTC. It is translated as CASSLSSSGVYEQYF.

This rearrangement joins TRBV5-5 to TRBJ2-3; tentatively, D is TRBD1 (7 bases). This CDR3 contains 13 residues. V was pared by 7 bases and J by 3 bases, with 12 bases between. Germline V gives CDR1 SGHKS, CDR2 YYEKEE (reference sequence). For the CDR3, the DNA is TGTGCCAGCCGCCAGGGGGGAACAGATACGCAGTATTTT. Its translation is CASRQGGTDTQYF. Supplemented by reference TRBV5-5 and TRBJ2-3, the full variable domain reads DAGVTQSPTHLIKTRGQQVTLRCSPISGHKSVSWYQQVLGQGPQFIFQYYEKEERGRGNFPDRFSARQFPNYSSELNVNALLLGDSALYLCASRQGGTDTQYFGPGTRLTVL.

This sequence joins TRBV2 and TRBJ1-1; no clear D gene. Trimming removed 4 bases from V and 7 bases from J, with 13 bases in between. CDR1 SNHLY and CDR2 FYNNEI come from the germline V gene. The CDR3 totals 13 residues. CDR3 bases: TGTGCCAGCAGTGGGGCCCAATTCGGTGAAGCTTTCTTT. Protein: CASSGAQFGEAFF.

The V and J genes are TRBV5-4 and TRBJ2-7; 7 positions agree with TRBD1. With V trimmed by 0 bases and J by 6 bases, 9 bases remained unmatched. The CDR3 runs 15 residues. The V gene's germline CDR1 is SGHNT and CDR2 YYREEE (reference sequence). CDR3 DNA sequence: TGTGCCAGCAGCTTGGCCGGGACAGCTATAAGCGAGCAGTACTTC. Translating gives CASSLAGTAISEQYF. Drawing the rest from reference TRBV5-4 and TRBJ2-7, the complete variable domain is ETGVTQSPTHLIKTRGQQVTLRCSSQSGHNTVSWYQQALGQGPQFIFQYYREEENGRGNFPPRFSGLQFPNYSSELNVNALELDDSALYLCASSLAGTAISEQYFGPGTRLTVT.

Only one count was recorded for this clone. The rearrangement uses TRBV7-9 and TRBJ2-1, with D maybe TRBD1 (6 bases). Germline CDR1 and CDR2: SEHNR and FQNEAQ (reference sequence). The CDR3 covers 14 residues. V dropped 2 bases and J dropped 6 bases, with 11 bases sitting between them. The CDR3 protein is CASSLPWGPNEQFF. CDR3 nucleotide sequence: TGTGCCAGCAGCTTACCCTGGGGGCCCAATGAGCAGTTCTTC.

The CDR3 here is CASRDRGAGANVLTF. The CDR3 DNA reads as TGTGCCAGCAGAGACAGGGGAGCCGGGGCCAACGTCCTGACTTTC. The V gene is TRBV5-4, the J gene TRBJ2-6; 8 nucleotides align to TRBD1. Trimming at V came to 5 bases and at J to 4 bases, leaving 5 bases not matched to a gene. Germline V CDR1 and CDR2: SGHNT, YYREEE (reference sequence). This CDR3 has 15 amino acids.